The rows below give T cell receptor beta chains drawn from one sample of a study of Graves' ophthalmopathy and Graves' hyperthyroidism. MiXCR, run by TCRdb on the multiplex PCR reads, gives a single entry per CDR3 protein. Among about 660,000 distinct CDR3 sequences, about 41% were seen once, and the ten largest hold 3.3%. Sequencing used peripheral blood. Receptor source: an adult man with Graves' ophthalmopathy. CDR3s include the opening cysteine and the closing phenylalanine or tryptophan. Each record gives: V gene, J gene, D gene, clone size, CDR3 DNA, CDR3 protein. The D gene is left open where the match is weak. Clone sizes are given selectively: once, few, many, or a class where the clone is expanded.

v_gene: TRBV10-3; j_gene: TRBJ1-1; d_gene: TRBD1; abundance: .; CDR3nt: TGTGCCATCAGTGGAGGGACAGGTTACACTGAAGCTTTCTTT; CDR3aa: CAISGGTGYTEAFF
v_gene: TRBV10-3; j_gene: TRBJ1-1; d_gene: TRBD1; abundance: .; CDR3nt: TGTGCCATCATGCAGACAGGGTGGGATACTGAAGCTTTCTTT; CDR3aa: CAIMQTGWDTEAFF
v_gene: TRBV7-2; j_gene: TRBJ1-1; d_gene: .; abundance: many; CDR3nt: TGTGCCAGCAGCTTAGGGACTTTTAACACTGAAGCTTTCTTT; CDR3aa: CASSLGTFNTEAFF
v_gene: TRBV20-1; j_gene: TRBJ1-1; d_gene: TRBD1; abundance: many; CDR3nt: TGCAGTGCTAGACGACAGGGGCCGAACACTGAAGCTTTCTTT; CDR3aa: CSARRQGPNTEAFF
v_gene: TRBV20-1; j_gene: TRBJ1-6; d_gene: .; abundance: few; CDR3nt: TGCAGTGCCACGGACAGCTCCTATAATTCACCCCTCCACTTT; CDR3aa: CSATDSSYNSPLHF
v_gene: TRBV12-3/TRBV12-4; j_gene: TRBJ2-5; d_gene: TRBD2; abundance: .; CDR3nt: TGTGCCAGCAGTTTGGAGGCTAGCGGGAGGGACTTTCAAGAGACCCAGTACTTC; CDR3aa: CASSLEASGRDFQETQYF
v_gene: TRBV30; j_gene: TRBJ1-6; d_gene: .; abundance: few; CDR3nt: TGTGCCTGGAGTGGGGGAAGAACTTCACCCCTCCACTTT; CDR3aa: CAWSGGRTSPLHF
v_gene: TRBV12-3/TRBV12-4; j_gene: TRBJ2-3; d_gene: .; abundance: few; CDR3nt: TGTGCCAGCAGTCCTTCCGGGGCAGCAGATACGCAGTATTTT; CDR3aa: CASSPSGAADTQYF
v_gene: TRBV7-3; j_gene: TRBJ2-7; d_gene: .; abundance: .; CDR3nt: TGTGCCAGCAGGGGGGGGGCGGGTGAGCAGTACTTC; CDR3aa: CASRGGAGEQYF
v_gene: TRBV20-1; j_gene: TRBJ1-1; d_gene: .; abundance: .; CDR3nt: TGCAGTGCTAGCCATTCGGGGGGCGCCGGCACTGAAGCTTTCTTT; CDR3aa: CSASHSGGAGTEAFF
v_gene: TRBV2; j_gene: TRBJ2-3; d_gene: TRBD2; abundance: .; CDR3nt: TGTGCCAAGGGGGGACTAGCCCTTCGAGATACGCAGTATTTT; CDR3aa: CAKGGLALRDTQYF
v_gene: TRBV7-8; j_gene: TRBJ1-2; d_gene: .; abundance: .; CDR3nt: TGTGCCAGCAGCTTAAGGTCGGGGTATCAGCCTAACAGCTACACCTTC; CDR3aa: CASSLRSGYQPNSYTF
v_gene: TRBV5-1; j_gene: TRBJ2-5; d_gene: TRBD2; abundance: .; CDR3nt: TGTGCCAGCAGCTCCGGGGGGGCCCAGTACTTC; CDR3aa: CASSSGGAQYF
v_gene: TRBV29-1; j_gene: TRBJ1-4; d_gene: .; abundance: .; CDR3nt: TGCAGCGTCTTCGGTGAAAAACTGTTTTTT; CDR3aa: CSVFGEKLFF
v_gene: TRBV20-1; j_gene: TRBJ2-7; d_gene: .; abundance: few; CDR3nt: TGCAGTGCCAGGACGACCCACGAGCAGCACTTC; CDR3aa: CSARTTHEQHF
v_gene: TRBV25-1; j_gene: TRBJ2-1; d_gene: .; abundance: .; CDR3nt: TGTGCCAGCAGTGAATTGGCGACAGAAAATGAGCAGTTCTTC; CDR3aa: CASSELATENEQFF
v_gene: TRBV6-1; j_gene: TRBJ1-2; d_gene: .; abundance: many; CDR3nt: TGTGCCAGCAGTGCCAGGGGCTACACCTTC; CDR3aa: CASSARGYTF
v_gene: TRBV10-2; j_gene: TRBJ2-7; d_gene: .; abundance: .; CDR3nt: TGCGCCAGCAGAGACCTAGCGAGGGGAGGCGAGCAGTACTTC; CDR3aa: CASRDLARGGEQYF
v_gene: TRBV7-9; j_gene: TRBJ1-1; d_gene: .; abundance: many; CDR3nt: TGTGCCAGCAGCCCACAGAACACTGAAGCTTTCTTT; CDR3aa: CASSPQNTEAFF
v_gene: TRBV11-2; j_gene: TRBJ2-5; d_gene: TRBD1; abundance: many; CDR3nt: TGTGCCAGCAGCTTAGGGGACAGGGTAGGGGAAGAGACCCAGTACTTC; CDR3aa: CASSLGDRVGEETQYF
v_gene: TRBV5-6; j_gene: TRBJ1-2; d_gene: TRBD1; abundance: few; CDR3nt: TGTGCCAGCAGCCGGGGACAGCTTACTACCTTC; CDR3aa: CASSRGQLTTF
v_gene: TRBV7-9; j_gene: TRBJ1-6; d_gene: TRBD1; abundance: many; CDR3nt: TGTGCCAGCAGTCGGGACAGGGGGGGTTCACCCCTCCACTTT; CDR3aa: CASSRDRGGSPLHF
v_gene: TRBV6-5; j_gene: TRBJ1-1; d_gene: .; abundance: many; CDR3nt: TGTGCCAGCAGTTACGATGGGTCGGACACTGAAGCTTTCTTT; CDR3aa: CASSYDGSDTEAFF
v_gene: TRBV20-1; j_gene: TRBJ1-1; d_gene: .; abundance: few; CDR3nt: TGCAGTGCTAGAGATAAGGCCACAGGAACCATGAACACTGAAGCTTTCTTT; CDR3aa: CSARDKATGTMNTEAFF
v_gene: TRBV29-1; j_gene: TRBJ1-5; d_gene: TRBD1; abundance: many; CDR3nt: TGCAGCGCCTCCCGGGACAGAAATCAGCCCCAGCATTTT; CDR3aa: CSASRDRNQPQHF
v_gene: TRBV29-1; j_gene: TRBJ1-5; d_gene: TRBD1; abundance: once; CDR3nt: TGCAGCGTTGAGGGGACAGGGGTGGGCGGGCAGGGGGCTTTCCAGCCCCAGCATTTT; CDR3aa: CSVEGTGVGGQGAFQPQHF
v_gene: TRBV15; j_gene: TRBJ2-5; d_gene: TRBD1; abundance: .; CDR3nt: TGTGCCACCAGCAGCGGGACAGCCCATCAGCCCCAGTACTTC; CDR3aa: CATSSGTAHQPQYF
v_gene: TRBV10-3; j_gene: TRBJ1-3; d_gene: TRBD1; abundance: .; CDR3nt: TGTGCCAGCAGTCTGTCCGGACAGGGGATCGGAAACACCATATATTTT; CDR3aa: CASSLSGQGIGNTIYF
v_gene: TRBV15; j_gene: TRBJ1-6; d_gene: TRBD1; abundance: .; CDR3nt: TGTGCCACCAGCAGAGAACGGACAGGGAGCTCACCCCTCCACTTT; CDR3aa: CATSRERTGSSPLHF
v_gene: TRBV4-3; j_gene: TRBJ1-1; d_gene: .; abundance: many; CDR3nt: TGCGCCAGCAGCCAATTACATCTGAACACTGAAGCTTTCTTT; CDR3aa: CASSQLHLNTEAFF
v_gene: TRBV29-1; j_gene: TRBJ2-1; d_gene: .; abundance: .; CDR3nt: TGCAGCGTTGTTGATGGAACAGGGAAGACAGGAGAGCAGTTCTTC; CDR3aa: CSVVDGTGKTGEQFF
v_gene: TRBV7-2; j_gene: TRBJ1-1; d_gene: .; abundance: once; CDR3nt: TGTGCCAGCAGCGGCCTGGACGGTGCGGAGAACACTGAAGCTTTCTTT; CDR3aa: CASSGLDGAENTEAFF
v_gene: TRBV12-3/TRBV12-4; j_gene: TRBJ2-7; d_gene: .; abundance: many; CDR3nt: TGTGCCAGCACCTCGGGGCAGGCATTGGGATACGAGCAGTACTTC; CDR3aa: CASTSGQALGYEQYF
v_gene: TRBV6-1; j_gene: TRBJ2-7; d_gene: .; abundance: .; CDR3nt: TGTGCCAGCAGTTGGGGACCCCACGAGCAGTACTTC; CDR3aa: CASSWGPHEQYF
v_gene: TRBV10-3; j_gene: TRBJ2-7; d_gene: .; abundance: many; CDR3nt: TGTGCCATCAGCGGGGACGGGGGTAGGCGGGAGCAGTACTTC; CDR3aa: CAISGDGGRREQYF
v_gene: TRBV11-1; j_gene: TRBJ2-7; d_gene: TRBD2; abundance: few; CDR3nt: TGTGCCAGCAGCTCCCAGCGGGAGGGGGAGCAGTACTTC; CDR3aa: CASSSQREGEQYF
v_gene: TRBV7-9; j_gene: TRBJ2-6; d_gene: .; abundance: many; CDR3nt: TGTGCCAGCAGCTCGAGCAAGGAAATACTGAATTCTGGGGCCAACGTCCTGACTTTC; CDR3aa: CASSSSKEILNSGANVLTF
v_gene: TRBV10-3; j_gene: TRBJ1-1; d_gene: .; abundance: .; CDR3nt: TGTGCCATCAGTTACTCGGTTTTTTCCACGAACACTGAAGCTTTCTTT; CDR3aa: CAISYSVFSTNTEAFF
v_gene: TRBV9; j_gene: TRBJ2-5; d_gene: .; abundance: many; CDR3nt: TGTGCCAGCAGCCCAACCGGGACCCTCACGAGAGAGACCCAGTACTTC; CDR3aa: CASSPTGTLTRETQYF
v_gene: TRBV10-3; j_gene: TRBJ1-1; d_gene: .; abundance: many; CDR3nt: TGTGCCATCAGCCGGGAATTGAACACTGAAGCTTTCTTT; CDR3aa: CAISRELNTEAFF
v_gene: TRBV25-1; j_gene: TRBJ1-4; d_gene: .; abundance: .; CDR3nt: TGTGCCAGCAGTGCCCTGAGGCAAGCTAATGAAAAACTGTTTTTT; CDR3aa: CASSALRQANEKLFF
v_gene: TRBV19; j_gene: TRBJ2-2; d_gene: TRBD1; abundance: few; CDR3nt: TGTGCCAGTACCCGACAGGGGGTGAACACCGGGGAGCTGTTTTTT; CDR3aa: CASTRQGVNTGELFF
v_gene: TRBV10-2; j_gene: TRBJ1-1; d_gene: .; abundance: many; CDR3nt: TGCGCCAGCAGTGAGTCTCGGGGCACTGAAGCTTTCTTT; CDR3aa: CASSESRGTEAFF